The T cell receptor beta chain described here comes from a study of T-cell reconstitution after alpha-beta-depleted transplantation in children (dated by TCRdb to the mid-2010s). Looking at the study overall: Using TCR repertoire profiling, the study quantitatively followed how T-cell immune reconstitution unfolded in children after TCRalphabeta/CD19-depleted allogeneic hematopoietic cell transplantation. General conclusions and limits of the study: In some patients, the high TCRbeta diversity seen at day 60 was put down to recipient T cells and intrathymic progenitors that had survived conditioning. Apparently early alphabetaT-cell count recovery about two months after transplant reportedly relied on only several hundred rapidly expanded clones derived from non-depleted graft cells. Over subsequent months, a decline in hyperexpanded clone frequencies was noted, and after one year, T-cell counts and TCRbeta diversity were mostly ascribed to newly produced T cells.

The CDR3 numbers 14 residues from cysteine through phenylalanine. Of all the DNA, just the CDR3 is kept, 42 bases in frame from base 1. The junction shows trimming of 0 bases on V and 4 bases on J, plus 6 bases between the germline ends. CDR1 is given as LGHDT and CDR2 as YNNKEL, both from the germline V gene (reference sequence). This specimen's treatment or condition label, interpreted: allogeneic hematopoietic cell transplantation with graft depleted of TCRalphabeta T cells and CD19 B cells. The transplant recipients were children given TCRalphabeta/CD19-depleted allogeneic hematopoietic cell grafts. The method was PCR. Sequencing took place on an Illumina HiSeq 2500. TCR library preparation used molecular barcoding, with unique molecular identifiers applied to normalize quantification of the TCRbeta repertoire. The public reads were quality trimmed at Q25 with fastp and then assembled into clones with MiXCR by TCRdb, keeping productive beta chains. Each record represents a unique CDR3 protein, reported with the most common genes and DNA among its rows. This sample gives roughly 120,000 distinct CDR3 sequences in total; 23% of them show up just once. The top ten hold roughly 10% of the sample.

This clonotype was recorded only once. Its antigen remains unidentified. It has no much larger one-base neighbor in the sample; base qualities were not kept. Weak support is all one read offers. This chain is built from TRBV3-1 and TRBJ2-2, with TRBD2 perhaps the D gene, on 5 matching bases. The sequence derives from a male patient aged 2-9 years who had a stem cell transplant for chronic granulomatous disease, so the T cells may come from the graft donor. Sequences were derived from PBMCs, mostly from graft donor cells, sampled 180 days after TCRalphabeta/CD19-depleted stem cell transplant. The CDR3 amino acid sequence is: CASSQDAGTGELFF. DNA sequence: TGTGCCAGCAGCCAAGATGCGGGCACCGGGGAGCTGTTTTTT.